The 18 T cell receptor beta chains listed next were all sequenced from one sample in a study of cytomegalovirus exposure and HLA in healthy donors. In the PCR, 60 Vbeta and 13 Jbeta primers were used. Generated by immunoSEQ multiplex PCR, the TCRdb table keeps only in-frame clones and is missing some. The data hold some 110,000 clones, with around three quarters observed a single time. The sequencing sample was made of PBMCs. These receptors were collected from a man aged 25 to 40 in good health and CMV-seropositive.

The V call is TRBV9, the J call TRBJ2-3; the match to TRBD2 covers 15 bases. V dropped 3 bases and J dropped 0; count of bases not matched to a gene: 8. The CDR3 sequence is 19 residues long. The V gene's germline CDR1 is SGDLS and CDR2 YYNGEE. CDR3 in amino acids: CASSARGLAGGPSTDTQYF. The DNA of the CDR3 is TGTGCCAGCAGCGCGCGAGGACTAGCGGGGGGGCCAAGCACAGATACGCAGTATTTT.

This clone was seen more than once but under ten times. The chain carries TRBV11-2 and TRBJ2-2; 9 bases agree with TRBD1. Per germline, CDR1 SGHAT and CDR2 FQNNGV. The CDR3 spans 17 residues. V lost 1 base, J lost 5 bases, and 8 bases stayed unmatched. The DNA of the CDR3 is TGTGCCAGCAGCTTAGGGGGACAGGGCTGGGGAACCGGGGAGCTGTTTTTT. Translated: CASSLGGQGWGTGELFF.

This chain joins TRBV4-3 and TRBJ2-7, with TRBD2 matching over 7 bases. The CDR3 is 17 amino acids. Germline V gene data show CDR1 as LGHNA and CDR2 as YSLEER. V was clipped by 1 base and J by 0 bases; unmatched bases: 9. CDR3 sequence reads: CASSQAPVAGLSYEQYF. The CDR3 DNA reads TGCGCCAGCAGCCAAGCCCCCGTAGCGGGCCTCTCCTACGAGCAGTACTTC.

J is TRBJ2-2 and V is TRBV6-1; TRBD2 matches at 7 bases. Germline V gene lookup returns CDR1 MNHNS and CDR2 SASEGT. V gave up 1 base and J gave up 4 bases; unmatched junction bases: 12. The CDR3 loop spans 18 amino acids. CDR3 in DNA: TGTGCCAGCAGTGAAGGCCCTTTTCGGCTAGCGGTCACCGGGGAGCTGTTTTTT. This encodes CASSEGPFRLAVTGELFF.

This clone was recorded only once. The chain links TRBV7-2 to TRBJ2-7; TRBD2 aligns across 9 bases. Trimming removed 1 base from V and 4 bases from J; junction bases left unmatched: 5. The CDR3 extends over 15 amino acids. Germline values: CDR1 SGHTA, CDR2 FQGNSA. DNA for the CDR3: TGTACCAGCAGCTTAGTTAGGCGGGGGGGGTACGAGCAGTACTTC. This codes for CTSSLVRRGGYEQYF.

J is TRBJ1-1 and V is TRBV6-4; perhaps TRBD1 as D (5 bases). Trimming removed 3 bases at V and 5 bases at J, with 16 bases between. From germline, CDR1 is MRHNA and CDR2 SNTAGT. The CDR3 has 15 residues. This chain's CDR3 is CASSERSGEGTEAFF. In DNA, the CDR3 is TGTGCCAGCAGTGAACGGTCCGGGGAGGGGACTGAAGCTTTCTTT.

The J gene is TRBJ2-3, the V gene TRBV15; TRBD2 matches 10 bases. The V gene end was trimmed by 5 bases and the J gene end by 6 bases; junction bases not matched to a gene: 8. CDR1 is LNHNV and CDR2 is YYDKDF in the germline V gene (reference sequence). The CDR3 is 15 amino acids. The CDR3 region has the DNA TGTGCCACCAGCTACGCGGGACTAGCGACCGATACGCAGTATTTT. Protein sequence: CATSYAGLATDTQYF.

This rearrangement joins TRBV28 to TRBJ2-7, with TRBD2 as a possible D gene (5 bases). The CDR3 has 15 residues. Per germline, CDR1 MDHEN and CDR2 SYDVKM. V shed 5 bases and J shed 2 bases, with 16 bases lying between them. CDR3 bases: TGTGCCAGCAGTCCGAGGGCCTTTGGTCCCTACGAGCAGTACTTC. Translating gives CASSPRAFGPYEQYF.

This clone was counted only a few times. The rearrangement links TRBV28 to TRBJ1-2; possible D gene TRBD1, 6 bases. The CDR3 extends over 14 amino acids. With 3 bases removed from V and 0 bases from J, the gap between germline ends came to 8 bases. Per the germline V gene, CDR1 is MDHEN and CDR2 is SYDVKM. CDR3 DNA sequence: TGTGCCAGCAGTTTCAGGGGAGCTAACTATGGCTACACCTTC. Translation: CASSFRGANYGYTF.

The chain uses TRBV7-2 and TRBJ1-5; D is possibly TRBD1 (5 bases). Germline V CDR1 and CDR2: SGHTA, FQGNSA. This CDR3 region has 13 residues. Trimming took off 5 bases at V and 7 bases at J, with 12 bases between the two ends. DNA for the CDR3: TGTGCCAGCAGCGTCGGGGGTGGGCAGCCCCAGCATTTT. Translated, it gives CASSVGGGQPQHF.

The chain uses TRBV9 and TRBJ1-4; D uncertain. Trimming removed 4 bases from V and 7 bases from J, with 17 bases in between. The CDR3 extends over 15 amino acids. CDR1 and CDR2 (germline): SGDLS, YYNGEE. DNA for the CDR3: TGTGCCAGCAGCCCGGGAGGCGGGAGTAGTGAAAAACTGTTTTTT. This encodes CASSPGGGSSEKLFF.

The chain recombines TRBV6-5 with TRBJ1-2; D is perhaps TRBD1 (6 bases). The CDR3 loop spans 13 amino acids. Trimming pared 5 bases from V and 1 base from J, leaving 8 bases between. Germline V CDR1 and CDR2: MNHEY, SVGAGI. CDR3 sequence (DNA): TGTGCCAGCAGTCTGGACAGTAACTATGGCTACACCTTC. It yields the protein CASSLDSNYGYTF.

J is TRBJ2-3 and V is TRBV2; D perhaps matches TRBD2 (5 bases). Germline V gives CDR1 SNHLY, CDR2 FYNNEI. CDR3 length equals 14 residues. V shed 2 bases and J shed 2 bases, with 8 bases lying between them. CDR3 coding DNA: TGTGCCAGCAGTGAACCGCGGGTCACAGATACGCAGTATTTT. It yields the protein CASSEPRVTDTQYF.

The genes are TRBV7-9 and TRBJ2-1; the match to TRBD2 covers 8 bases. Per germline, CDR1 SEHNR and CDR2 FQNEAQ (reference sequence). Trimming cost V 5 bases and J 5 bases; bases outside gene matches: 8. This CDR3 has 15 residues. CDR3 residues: CASSHPSAGDNEQFF. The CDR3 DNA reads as TGTGCCAGCAGCCATCCTTCAGCGGGAGACAATGAGCAGTTCTTC.

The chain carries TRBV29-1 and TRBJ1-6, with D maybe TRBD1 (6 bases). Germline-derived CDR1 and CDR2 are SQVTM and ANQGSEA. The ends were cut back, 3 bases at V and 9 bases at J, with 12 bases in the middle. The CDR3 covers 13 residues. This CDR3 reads CSVERDTGSPLHF. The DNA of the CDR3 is TGCAGCGTTGAGAGGGACACAGGTTCACCCCTCCACTTT.

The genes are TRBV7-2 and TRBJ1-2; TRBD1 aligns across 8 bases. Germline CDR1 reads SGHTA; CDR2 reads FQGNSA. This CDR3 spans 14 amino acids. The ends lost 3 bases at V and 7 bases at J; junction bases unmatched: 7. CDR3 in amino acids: CASSFSTGGGGYTF. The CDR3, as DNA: TGTGCCAGCAGCTTCAGCACAGGGGGAGGTGGCTACACCTTC.

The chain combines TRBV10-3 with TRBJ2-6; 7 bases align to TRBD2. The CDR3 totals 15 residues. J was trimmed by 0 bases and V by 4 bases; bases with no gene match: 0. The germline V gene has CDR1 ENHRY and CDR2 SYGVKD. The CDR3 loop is CAISGGGSGANVLTF. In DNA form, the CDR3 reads TGTGCCATCAGTGGGGGGGGCTCTGGGGCCAACGTCCTGACTTTC.

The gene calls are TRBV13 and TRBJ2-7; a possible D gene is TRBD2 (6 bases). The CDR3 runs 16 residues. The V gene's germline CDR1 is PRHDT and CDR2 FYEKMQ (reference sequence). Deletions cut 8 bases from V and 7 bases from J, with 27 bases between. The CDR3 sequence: CASGSQGGPKRGEQYF. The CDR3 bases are TGTGCCAGCGGCTCTCAGGGAGGCCCAAAAAGGGGAGAGCAGTACTTC.